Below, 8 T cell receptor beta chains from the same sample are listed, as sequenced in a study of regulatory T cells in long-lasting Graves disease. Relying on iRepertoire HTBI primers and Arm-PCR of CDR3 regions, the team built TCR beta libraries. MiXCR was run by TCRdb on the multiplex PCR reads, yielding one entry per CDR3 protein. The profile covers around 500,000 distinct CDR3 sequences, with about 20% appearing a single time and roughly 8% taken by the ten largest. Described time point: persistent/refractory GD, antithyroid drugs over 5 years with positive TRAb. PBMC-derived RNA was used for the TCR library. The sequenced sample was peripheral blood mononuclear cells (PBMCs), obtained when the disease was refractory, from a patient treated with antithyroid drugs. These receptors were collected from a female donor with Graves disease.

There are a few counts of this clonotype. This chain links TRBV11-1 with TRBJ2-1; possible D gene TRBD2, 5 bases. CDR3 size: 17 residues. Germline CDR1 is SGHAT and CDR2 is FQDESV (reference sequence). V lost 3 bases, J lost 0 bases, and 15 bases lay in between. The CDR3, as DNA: TGTGCCAGCAGCTTCCGGACTGGGCGAAGCTCCTACAATGAGCAGTTCTTC. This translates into CASSFRTGRSSYNEQFF.

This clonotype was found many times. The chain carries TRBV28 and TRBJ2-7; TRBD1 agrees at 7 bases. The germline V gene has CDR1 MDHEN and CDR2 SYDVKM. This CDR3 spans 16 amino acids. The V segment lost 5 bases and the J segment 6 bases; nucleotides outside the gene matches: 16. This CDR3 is CASSPGQQKLRFEQYF. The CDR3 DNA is TGTGCCAGCAGTCCGGGACAGCAGAAACTACGATTCGAGCAGTACTTC.

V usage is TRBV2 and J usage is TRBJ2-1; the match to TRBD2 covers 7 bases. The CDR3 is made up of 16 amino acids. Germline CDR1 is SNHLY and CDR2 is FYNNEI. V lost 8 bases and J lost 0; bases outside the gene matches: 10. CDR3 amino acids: CASGKLASGSYNEQFF. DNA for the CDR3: TGTGCCAGCGGAAAACTGGCTAGCGGCTCCTACAATGAGCAGTTCTTC.

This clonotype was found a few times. The CDR3 loop is CAIGREAAQHF. The CDR3, as DNA: TGTGCCATCGGAAGGGAGGCGGCCCAGCATTTT. This sequence joins TRBV10-3 and TRBJ1-5, with D uncertain. The CDR3 is 11 residues long. Germline V lookup: CDR1 ENHRY, CDR2 SYGVKD. V was clipped by 8 bases and J by 11 bases, with 13 bases between them.

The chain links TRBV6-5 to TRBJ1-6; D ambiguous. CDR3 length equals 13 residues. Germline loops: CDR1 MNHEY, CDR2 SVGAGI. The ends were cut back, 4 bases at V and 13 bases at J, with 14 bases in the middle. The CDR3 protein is CASSSPALDPLHF. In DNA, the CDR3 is TGTGCCAGCAGTTCTCCCGCTCTGGATCCCCTCCACTTT.

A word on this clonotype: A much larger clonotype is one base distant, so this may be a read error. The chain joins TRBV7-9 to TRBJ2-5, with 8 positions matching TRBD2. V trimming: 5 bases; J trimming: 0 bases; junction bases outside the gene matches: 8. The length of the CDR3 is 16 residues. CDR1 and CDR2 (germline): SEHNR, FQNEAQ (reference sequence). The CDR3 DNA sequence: TGTGCCAGCAGCCCTAGGATAGCGGGATACCAAGAGACCCAGTACTTC. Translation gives CASSPRIAGYQETQYF.

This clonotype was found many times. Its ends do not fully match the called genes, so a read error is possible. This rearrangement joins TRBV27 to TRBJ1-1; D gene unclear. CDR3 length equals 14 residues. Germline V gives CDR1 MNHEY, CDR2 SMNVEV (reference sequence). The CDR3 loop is CASSLSWGNTEAFF. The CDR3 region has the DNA TGTGCCAGCAGCTTATCCTGGGGAAACACTGAAGCTTTCTTT.

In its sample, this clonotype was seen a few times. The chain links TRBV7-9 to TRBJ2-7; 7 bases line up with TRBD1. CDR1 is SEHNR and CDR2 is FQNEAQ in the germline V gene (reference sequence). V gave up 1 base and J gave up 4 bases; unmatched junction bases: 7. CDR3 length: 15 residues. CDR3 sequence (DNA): TGTGCCAGCAGCTTAGTTGAGACAGGGCTTTACGAGCAGTACTTC. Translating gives CASSLVETGLYEQYF.